The entry below describes one T cell receptor beta chain. Per the original methods: Counts of nucleated cells, estimated from reference gene primer amplification, were obtained. Assay used: immunoSEQ multiplex PCR; TCRdb lists only in-frame clones, some missing. The V and J calls and clone size come from that table; D and trimming were worked out from the DNA. The table includes about 140,000 clones, 70% to 80% detected once. This sample was included in a study of blood T cell repertoires in COVID-19. At the level of the study: Specimens from acute and convalescent COVID-19 originated in the United States, Italy and Spain. PBMCs, B-cell-depleted T cells, or T cells provided the cDNA or gDNA that made up the material.

The germline V gene encodes CDR1 SGHAT and CDR2 FQNNGV. Trimming at V came to 5 bases and at J to 3 bases, leaving 9 bases not matched to a gene. This CDR3 has 15 amino acids. The source of this sequence is a woman between 45 and 65 years old with active or convalescent COVID-19. This chain joins TRBV11-2 and TRBJ2-5; 7 nucleotides line up with TRBD2. What was sequenced was peripheral blood. CDR3 protein: CASSPAGYREETQYF. CDR3 coding DNA: TGTGCCAGCAGCCCAGCGGGGTACCGGGAAGAGACCCAGTACTTC.